This T cell receptor (beta chain) stems from a study of CD8+CD57+ T cells in acquired aplastic anemia. Overall study context: Across the sorted CD4+ and CD8+ cells, DNA amounts averaged about 3.2 ug. In CD4+ cells, healthy donors produced an average of approximately 11 million reads. Study-level points and caveats: Between the patient and control groups, CD8+ Simpson's diversity did not differ significantly. Patients and controls shared 25 to 30 CD8+ CDR3 sequences, highly expressed in patients.

The CDR3 loop spans 16 amino acids. Germline V CDR1 and CDR2: SGDLS, YYNGEE. The V segment lost 3 bases and the J segment 6 bases; nucleotides outside the gene matches: 8. This clonotype was counted ten times or more. The antigen is not known. Genomic DNA templated the TCR beta VDJ and CDR3 profiling. TCRdb analysed the reads with MiXCR anew, one entry per CDR3 protein. This sample has about 150,000 distinct CDR3 sequences, with around two fifths found just once. The TCR was taken from a human donor in good health, serving as a control. The chain links TRBV9 to TRBJ2-1, with 11 bases that match TRBD2. What was sequenced was sorted CD4+, CD8+, or CD8+CD57+ T cells (not recorded which) from PBMCs. CDR3 amino acids: CASSGISTSGTNEQFF. The CDR3 DNA reads as TGTGCCAGCAGCGGGATATCGACTAGCGGGACCAATGAGCAGTTCTTC.